The clone carrying this TCR beta chain was recorded a few times. The antigen is undetermined. Produced via immunoSEQ multiplex PCR; TCRdb's table is partial and in-frame only. Of about 17,000 clones detected, about 74% appear once; the ten largest clones hold about 20%. The data were obtained in a study of vaccination effects on CD4 cells after COVID-19. Points from the study as a whole: The study had few convalescent patients and no early post-infection timepoints.

Within the ViraFEST assay, antigen-specific CD4+ T cells underwent expansion with viral peptide pools prior to sequencing. Subsequent to 10 days of culture, CD4+ T cells were isolated. The person was diagnosed with PCR-confirmed SARS-CoV-2 infection between March and December 2020. Two-dose vaccination with either BNT162b2 or mRNA-1273 was given to the participants. V lost 4 bases to trimming and J lost 5 bases; unmatched junction nucleotides: 4. The CDR3 length is 14 residues. Germline V lookup: CDR1 DFQATT, CDR2 SNEGSKA (reference sequence). The sample consisted of CD4+ T cells from PBMCs cultured with SARS-CoV-2 spike peptides, taken after COVID-19 vaccination. The gene calls are TRBV20-1 and TRBJ2-2; 10 bases map to TRBD1. This receptor was taken from a human donor who had a prior SARS-CoV-2 infection. The CDR3 reads CSATDRGRTGELFF. The CDR3 DNA reads as TGCAGTGCTACTGACAGGGGGCGGACCGGGGAGCTGTTTTTT.